Following are 15 T cell receptor beta chains from one sample sequenced in a study of beta chain features in type 1 diabetes. The authors reverse transcribed all of the isolated RNA, so sequencing captured expressed TCRB transcripts. Some clones are missing from TCRdb's copy, which holds only in-frame ones; the method was immunoSEQ multiplex PCR. The data hold about 150,000 clones, with roughly 50% observed a single time. Sequenced input: Tregs from blood. These receptors were collected from a man between 18 and 35 years old in good health.

This clone came up a few times. The V gene is TRBV6-6, the J gene TRBJ2-7; perhaps TRBD2 as D (7 bases). The V end lost 2 bases, the J end lost 2 bases, and 10 bases lay between the germline ends. This CDR3 has 14 residues. The germline CDR1 and CDR2 sequences are MNHNY and SVGAGI (reference sequence). The CDR3 sequence: CASSYRGAPYEQYF. Written as DNA, the CDR3 is TGTGCCAGCAGTTACCGGGGGGCGCCCTACGAGCAGTACTTC.

This chain uses TRBV11-1 with TRBJ2-7; 12 bases are shared with TRBD2. Germline loops: CDR1 SGHAT, CDR2 FQDESV (reference sequence). Trimming cost V 6 bases and J 2 bases; bases outside gene matches: 5. CDR3 length equals 15 residues. The CDR3 nucleotides read TGTGCCAGCAGTTTCCTAGCGGGAGGGCCCTACGAGCAGTACTTC. Its protein product is CASSFLAGGPYEQYF.

There are a few counts of this clone. The J gene is TRBJ2-3, the V gene TRBV9; 10 nucleotides agree with TRBD2. This CDR3 contains 15 residues. Losses at the gene ends were 5 bases for V and 3 bases for J; bases not matched to a gene: 6. Per germline, CDR1 SGDLS and CDR2 YYNGEE. The CDR3 DNA reads as TGTGCCAGCAGGGCGAGCGGGGGGGCTACAGATACGCAGTATTTT. It codes for CASRASGGATDTQYF.

This clone was detected only a few times. One end of the junction varies from germline; a read error may be responsible. V usage is TRBV4-2 and J usage is TRBJ2-2; 10 bases are shared with TRBD2. The germline gives CDR1 LGHNA, CDR2 YNFKEQ. This CDR3 has 19 residues. As DNA, the CDR3 is TGTGCCGGCAGCCAAGCTCAGCGGGGGGGCCCCCTGGACACCGGGGAGCTGTTTTTT. Its translation is CAGSQAQRGGPLDTGELFF.

The sample holds a few counts of this clone. The V call is TRBV29-1, the J call TRBJ2-5; 7 bases agree with TRBD1. The CDR3 has 13 amino acids. Germline CDR1 and CDR2: SQVTM and ANQGSEA. Trimming cost V 4 bases and J 1 base; bases outside gene matches: 3. CDR3 bases: TGCAGCGTTGGGGGACAGCTCCAAGAGACCCAGTACTTC. It translates to CSVGGQLQETQYF.

This chain uses TRBV6-5 with TRBJ2-1, with D tentatively TRBD1 (6 bases). V was clipped by 8 bases and J by 7 bases, with 18 bases between them. Germline assignment: CDR1 MNHEY and CDR2 SVGAGI. The CDR3 runs to 14 residues. As DNA, the CDR3 is TGTGCCAGCGCCCCCACAGGGCCCATGAATGAGCAGTTCTTC. It specifies CASAPTGPMNEQFF.

This chain links TRBV5-1 with TRBJ1-1; D is ambiguous. This CDR3 is built from 11 residues. Germline assignment: CDR1 SGHRS and CDR2 YFSETQ. V was cut by 2 bases and J by 8 bases, with 7 bases left in between. CDR3 nucleotides: TGCGCCAGCAGCTTACGAGGGGAAGCTTTCTTT. It codes for CASSLRGEAFF.

CDR3 in amino acids: CASSLGPGKETQYF. CDR3 nucleotide sequence: TGTGCCAGCAGCTTAGGTCCGGGGAAAGAGACCCAGTACTTC. The genes are TRBV7-3 and TRBJ2-5; D possibly corresponds to TRBD2 (5 bases). The CDR3 is 14 residues long. Trimming cost V 2 bases and J 3 bases, with 10 bases left between them. CDR1 SGHTA and CDR2 FQGTGA come from the germline V gene.

CDR3 in amino acids: CASSLAASGYNEQFF. The CDR3 DNA is TGCGCCAGCAGCTTGGCTGCTAGCGGCTACAATGAGCAGTTCTTC. The chain employs TRBV5-1 and TRBJ2-1; 7 bases map to TRBD2. The CDR3 covers 15 residues. Per the germline V gene, CDR1 is SGHRS and CDR2 is YFSETQ. Trimming cost V 0 bases and J 3 bases; bases outside gene matches: 3.

V gene TRBV5-1 combines with J gene TRBJ2-5, with TRBD2 matching 9 bases. The germline V gene encodes CDR1 SGHRS and CDR2 YFSETQ. This CDR3 spans 18 amino acids. The V gene end was trimmed by 5 bases and the J gene end by 1 base; junction bases not matched to a gene: 15. CDR3 in amino acids: CASRPQRPRLAVQETQYF. The CDR3 bases are TGCGCCAGCAGACCCCAACGACCAAGACTAGCGGTCCAAGAGACCCAGTACTTC.

The genes are TRBV11-2 and TRBJ1-3, with 8 bases matching TRBD1. In germline, CDR1 is SGHAT, CDR2 FQNNGV. CDR3 size: 15 residues. The ends lost 5 bases at V and 3 bases at J; junction bases unmatched: 6. The CDR3 here is CASSHRTGHGNTIYF. For the CDR3, the DNA is TGTGCCAGCAGCCACCGGACAGGGCATGGAAACACCATATATTTT.

Of note for this clone: This sample also contains other DNA sequences that code for the same CDR3. The chain employs TRBV6-5 and TRBJ2-4, with 7 nucleotides matching TRBD1. Germline CDR1 is MNHEY and CDR2 is SVGAGI. Trimming at V came to 2 bases and at J to 7 bases, leaving 8 bases not matched to a gene. The CDR3 extends over 15 amino acids. CDR3 nucleotides: TGTGCCAGCAGTTACAGCTCCGTCAGGGGGAACATTCAGTACTTC. Translating gives CASSYSSVRGNIQYF.

The chain is built from TRBV7-9 and TRBJ1-1; D gene unclear. V dropped 5 bases and J dropped 1 base, with 8 bases sitting between them. Germline CDR1 is SEHNR and CDR2 is FQNEAQ (reference sequence). This CDR3 spans 13 amino acids. Here the CDR3 DNA reads TGTGCCAGCAGCAACCTATGGAACACTGAAGCTTTCTTT. Translating it yields CASSNLWNTEAFF.

This chain joins TRBV2 and TRBJ2-2; D is possibly TRBD2 (5 bases). This CDR3 comprises 13 residues. V gave up 6 bases and J gave up 3 bases, with 8 bases separating them. The V gene's germline CDR1 is SNHLY and CDR2 FYNNEI. CDR3: CASRQDYTGELFF. As DNA, the CDR3 is TGTGCCAGCAGGCAGGACTACACCGGGGAGCTGTTTTTT.

The chain couples TRBV5-4 to TRBJ2-7; 12 nucleotides match TRBD1. Germline V gives CDR1 SGHNT, CDR2 YYREEE (reference sequence). CDR3 length equals 15 residues. V trimming: 1 base; J trimming: 5 bases; junction bases outside the gene matches: 4. CDR3 amino acids: CASSLQGTGGHEQYF. The DNA of the CDR3 is TGTGCCAGCAGCTTGCAAGGGACAGGGGGCCACGAGCAGTACTTC.